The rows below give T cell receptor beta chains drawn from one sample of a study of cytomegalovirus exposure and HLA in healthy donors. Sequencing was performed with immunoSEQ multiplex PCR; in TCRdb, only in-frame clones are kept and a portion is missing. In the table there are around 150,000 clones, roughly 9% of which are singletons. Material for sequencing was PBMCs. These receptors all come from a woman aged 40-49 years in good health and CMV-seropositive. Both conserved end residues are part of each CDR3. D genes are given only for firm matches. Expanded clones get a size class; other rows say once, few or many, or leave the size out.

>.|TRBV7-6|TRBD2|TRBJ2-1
CASSDTHRLAGGLNEQFF
TGTGCCAGCAGCGATACCCACCGACTAGCGGGGGGGCTTAATGAGCAGTTCTTC
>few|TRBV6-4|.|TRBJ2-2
CASSQQGNTGELFF
TGTGCCAGCAGTCAGCAGGGGAACACCGGGGAGCTGTTTTTT
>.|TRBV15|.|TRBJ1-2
CATSRDYGAGSGYTF
TGTGCCACCAGCAGAGATTATGGGGCGGGGAGTGGCTACACCTTC
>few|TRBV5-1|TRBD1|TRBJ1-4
CASSVLGQGGEKLFF
TGCGCCAGCAGCGTCCTGGGACAGGGGGGTGAAAAACTGTTTTTT
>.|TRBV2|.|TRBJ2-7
CASSRTRSEQYF
TGTGCCAGCAGCCGAACTAGGTCCGAGCAGTACTTC
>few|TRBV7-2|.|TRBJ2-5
CASSPSGTPQETQYF
TGTGCCAGCAGCCCCTCCGGGACTCCCCAAGAGACCCAGTACTTC
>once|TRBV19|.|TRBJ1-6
CASSIGGSDPYNSPLHF
TGTGCCAGTAGTATTGGCGGATCCGACCCCTATAATTCACCCCTCCACTTT
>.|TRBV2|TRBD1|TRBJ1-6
CASSEDRGVSPLHF
TGTGCCAGCAGTGAGGACAGGGGGGTCTCACCCCTCCACTTT
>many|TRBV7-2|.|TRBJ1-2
CASSLAPRNYGYTF
TGTGCCAGCAGCTTAGCGCCACGGAACTATGGCTACACCTTC
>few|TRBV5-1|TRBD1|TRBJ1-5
CASSFEGAQPQHF
TGCGCCAGCAGCTTCGAGGGGGCACAGCCCCAGCATTTT
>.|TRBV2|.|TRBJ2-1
CASSVDSYNEQFF
TGTGCCAGCAGTGTCGACAGTTACAATGAGCAGTTCTTC
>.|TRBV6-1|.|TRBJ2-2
CASSEYKNTGELFF
TGTGCCAGCAGTGAATATAAGAACACCGGGGAGCTGTTTTTT
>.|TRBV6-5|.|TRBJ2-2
CASKSGGAVGELFF
TGTGCCAGCAAATCTGGGGGGGCGGTCGGGGAGCTGTTTTTT
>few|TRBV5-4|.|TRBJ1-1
CASSGRGKVNTEAFF
TGTGCCAGCAGTGGAAGGGGGAAGGTGAACACTGAAGCTTTCTTT
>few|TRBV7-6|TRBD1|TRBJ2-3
CASSTQGASTDTQYF
TGTGCCAGCAGCACCCAGGGGGCCAGCACAGATACGCAGTATTTT
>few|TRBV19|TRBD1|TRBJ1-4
CASSNQGTVPPYDEKLFF
TGTGCCAGTAGCAACCAAGGGACAGTGCCCCCCTATGATGAAAAACTGTTTTTT
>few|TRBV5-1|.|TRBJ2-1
CASSLVSRGNEQFF
TGCGCCAGCAGCTTGGTTTCCAGGGGCAATGAGCAGTTCTTC
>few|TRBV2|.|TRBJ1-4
CASSEARGRWEGELFF
TGTGCCAGCAGTGAAGCTCGGGGACGGTGGGAGGGAGAACTGTTTTTT
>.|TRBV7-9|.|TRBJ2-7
CASSLSTGKVNEQYF
TGTGCCAGCAGCTTATCGACGGGAAAGGTAAACGAGCAGTACTTC
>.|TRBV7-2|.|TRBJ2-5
CASSSGHQETQYF
TGTGCCAGCAGCTCGGGTCATCAAGAGACCCAGTACTTC
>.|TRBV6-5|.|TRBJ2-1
CASSYGARGRNEQFF
TGTGCCAGCAGTTACGGAGCCCGGGGTAGAAATGAGCAGTTCTTC
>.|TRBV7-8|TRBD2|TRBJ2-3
CASSPGTRVRRDTQYF
TGTGCCAGCAGCCCCGGGACTAGGGTCCGCCGGGATACGCAGTATTTT
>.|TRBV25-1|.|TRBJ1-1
CASSGPGIGDTEAFF
TGTGCTAGCAGTGGCCCAGGGATAGGGGACACTGAAGCTTTCTTT
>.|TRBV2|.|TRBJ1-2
CASSEQGANYGYTF
TGTGCCAGCAGTGAACAGGGTGCTAACTATGGCTACACCTTC
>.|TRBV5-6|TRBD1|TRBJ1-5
CASSLRGTGGSQPQHF
TGTGCCAGCAGCTTGAGGGGGACAGGGGGGTCTCAGCCCCAGCATTTT
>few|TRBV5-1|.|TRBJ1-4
CASSWQGSKLFF
TGCGCCAGCAGCTGGCAGGGTTCAAAACTGTTTTTT
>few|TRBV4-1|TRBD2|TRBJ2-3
CASSLDREGLGDTQYF
TGCGCCAGCAGCCTAGATAGGGAGGGACTTGGAGATACGCAGTATTTT
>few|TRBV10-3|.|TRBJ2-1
CAISMGGGEYNEQFF
TGTGCCATCAGTATGGGGGGGGGCGAATACAATGAGCAGTTCTTC
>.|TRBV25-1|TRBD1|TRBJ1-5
CASSEGGQGYNQPQHF
TGTGCCAGCAGTGAGGGGGGACAGGGATACAATCAGCCCCAGCATTTT
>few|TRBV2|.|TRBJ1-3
CASSAGTYTIYF
TGTGCCAGCAGCGCGGGGACCTACACCATATATTTT
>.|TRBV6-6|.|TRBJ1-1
CASSLAGKAFF
TGTGCCAGCAGTTTGGCAGGCAAAGCTTTCTTT
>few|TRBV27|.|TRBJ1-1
CASSFTGMNTEAFF
TGTGCCAGCAGTTTCACAGGGATGAACACTGAAGCTTTCTTT
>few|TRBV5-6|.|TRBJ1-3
CASSSYKGPSSGNTIYF
TGTGCCAGCAGCTCCTATAAGGGGCCCAGCTCTGGAAACACCATATATTTT
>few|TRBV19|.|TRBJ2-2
CASSIEGVQTGELFF
TGTGCCAGTAGTATCGAGGGGGTCCAGACCGGGGAGCTGTTTTTT
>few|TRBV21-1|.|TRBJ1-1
CASRRQKGGWGTEAFF
TGTGCCAGCAGGCGGCAAAAAGGGGGCTGGGGCACTGAAGCTTTCTTT
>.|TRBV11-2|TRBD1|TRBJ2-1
CASSFRETGGTEQFF
TGTGCCAGCAGCTTCAGAGAGACAGGGGGCACTGAGCAGTTCTTC
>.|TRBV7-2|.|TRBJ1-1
CASSPARRNTEAFF
TGTGCCAGCAGCCCGGCGCGGCGGAACACTGAAGCTTTCTTT
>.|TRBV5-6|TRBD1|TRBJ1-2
CASSYRDRGFRAYGYTF
TGTGCCAGCAGCTACCGGGACAGGGGTTTTCGGGCCTATGGCTACACCTTC
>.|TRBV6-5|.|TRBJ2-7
CASSFRDGSEQYF
TGTGCCAGCAGTTTCCGGGACGGGAGCGAGCAGTACTTC
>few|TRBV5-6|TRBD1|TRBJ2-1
CASSLDPGGVQYEQFF
TGTGCCAGCAGCTTGGATCCAGGGGGTGTCCAATATGAGCAGTTCTTC
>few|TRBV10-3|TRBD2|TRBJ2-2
CAVPGGQETGELFF
TGTGCCGTGCCGGGGGGGCAGGAGACCGGGGAGCTGTTTTTT
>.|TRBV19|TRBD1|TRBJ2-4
CASSMQGAWANIQYF
TGTGCCAGTAGTATGCAGGGGGCATGGGCAAACATTCAGTACTTC
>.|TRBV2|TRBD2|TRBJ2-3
CASRLAGRDTQYF
TGTGCCAGCAGGCTAGCGGGCCGAGATACGCAGTATTTT
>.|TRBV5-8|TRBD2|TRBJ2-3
CASSLLAGGASDTQYF
TGTGCCAGCAGCTTGTTAGCGGGGGGGGCCTCAGATACGCAGTATTTT
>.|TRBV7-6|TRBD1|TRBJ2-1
CASSLSRQGKQFF
TGTGCCAGCAGCTTATCCCGACAGGGGAAGCAGTTCTTC
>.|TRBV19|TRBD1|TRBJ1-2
CASSIRLGRGIYGYTF
TGTGCCAGTAGTATCCGGCTCGGCAGGGGGATCTATGGCTACACCTTC
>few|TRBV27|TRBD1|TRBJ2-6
CASSLDRGYSGANVLTF
TGTGCCAGCAGTTTAGACAGGGGATACTCTGGGGCCAACGTCCTGACTTTC
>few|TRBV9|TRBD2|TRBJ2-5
CASSVKSSGDQETQYF
TGTGCCAGCAGCGTAAAGTCTAGCGGGGACCAAGAGACCCAGTACTTC
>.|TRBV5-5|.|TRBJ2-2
CASSLAPDLNTGELFF
TGTGCCAGCAGCTTGGCCCCCGACTTAAACACCGGGGAGCTGTTTTTT